This T cell receptor (beta chain) was retrieved from a study of T cell repertoires in cytomegalovirus infection. Background on the study: CMV epitopes that were recently identified and HLA-C-restricted were used alongside well-studied HLA-B-restricted ones. Both a matching HLA type and CMV infection were indicated by public TCR beta signatures. Study-wide results and caveats: Predominance within the ex vivo response was attributable to HLA-C-restricted CMV-specific TCR beta clonotypes.

To note about this clonotype: Its antigen is not identified.

Via MiXCR, TCRdb re-called the reads, giving one row per CDR3 protein. The sample holds fewer than 950,000 distinct CDR3 sequences, approximately 32% seen once. Germline CDR1 reads SGHVS; CDR2 reads FNYEAQ. Trimming left V 2 bases short and J 6 bases short, with 14 bases between. There are 14 residues in the CDR3. The chain has TRBV7-6 and TRBJ2-7, with unresolved D. The sample in question was cultured CD8+ T cells from PBMCs, obtained from culture after CMV antigen stimulation. The TCR was taken from a human donor in good health (CMV status not recorded). Some clones in this sample may be carry-over from other donors' samples. CDR3 region: CASSLSGDVGEQYF. CDR3 bases: TGTGCCAGCAGCTTAAGTGGAGACGTGGGCGAGCAGTACTTC. The whole variable domain, filled in from reference TRBV7-6 and TRBJ2-7, reads GAGVSQSPRYKVTKRGQDVALRCDPISGHVSLYWYRQALGQGPEFLTYFNYEAQQDKSGLPNDRFSAERPEGSISTLTIQRTEQRDSAMYRCASSLSGDVGEQYFGPGTRLTVT.